This TCR beta chain was profiled in a study of T-cell memory formation after mild COVID-19. Study as a whole: TCR clusters were mostly donor specific.

The CDR3 has 15 residues. The germline V gene encodes CDR1 SGHVS and CDR2 FNYEAQ. V was pared by 2 bases and J by 2 bases, with 11 bases between. TCRdb reprocessed the 5' RACE reads via MiXCR and lists one record per CDR3 protein. The data contain some 440,000 distinct CDR3 sequences, about 23% of them seen just once; the ten biggest clones take up 9.5% to 15%. This sequence originates from an adult woman who had mild COVID-19 (a few samples of this study predate the infection). Cell type and time point are not known. The chain employs TRBV7-6 and TRBJ2-3; D is unresolved. The source material was PBMCs or a T cell subset sorted from them (not recorded which). The CDR3 loop is CASSLTSIATDTQYF. Written as DNA, the CDR3 is TGTGCCAGCAGCTTAACCAGTATTGCCACAGATACGCAGTATTTT.